What follows is one T cell receptor beta chain and its context. Its antigen is still unknown. The data were obtained in a study of somatic mutations in cytotoxic T cells in rheumatoid arthritis. Study-wide background: Flow cytometric sorting isolated some V beta antibody-stained T-cell populations at nearly 100% purity, and among them were V beta1+ cells that underwent TCRB sequencing.

TCRdb's table, derived via immunoSEQ multiplex PCR, lists solely in-frame clones and lacks some. Of 11,000 or so clones in the sample, 73% were seen once. After removal of 3 bases from V and 7 bases from J, the junction contained 8 bases not matched to a gene. Germline CDR1 reads SNHLY; CDR2 reads FYNNEI. The CDR3 has 16 amino acids. Study-level results: Comparison of CD8+ T-cell clonality between rheumatoid arthritis patients and age-matched healthy controls yielded no significant difference.

The chain employs TRBV2 and TRBJ2-1; 11 positions match TRBD2. The sequencing input was CD8+ T cells sorted from blood. The TCR was taken from a man in his 60s in good health. CDR3 residues: CASSDLLAGAQNEQFF. The CDR3 bases are TGTGCCAGCAGTGATCTACTAGCGGGAGCTCAGAATGAGCAGTTCTTC.